These 25 T cell receptor beta chains originate from one sample sequenced in a study of T cell repertoires in cytomegalovirus infection. TCRdb itself ran the reads through MiXCR, one entry per CDR3 protein. This sample has about 180,000 distinct CDR3 sequences, with about 17% found just once. Sequenced input: CD8+ T cells from PBMCs. These receptors were obtained from a human donor in good health (CMV status not recorded). Some clones in this sample may be carry-over from other donors' samples.

This clonotype was picked up many times. The rearrangement uses TRBV7-3 and TRBJ1-1; D unclear. CDR3 size: 15 residues. Trimming took off 0 bases at V and 0 bases at J, with 8 bases between the two ends. Germline V lookup: CDR1 SGHTA, CDR2 FQGTGA. CDR3 residues: CASSLTEGMNTEAFF. Here the CDR3 DNA reads TGTGCCAGCAGCTTAACGGAGGGTATGAACACTGAAGCTTTCTTT. The full variable domain, rest sourced from reference TRBV7-3 and TRBJ1-1, is GAGVSQTPSNKVTEKGKYVELRCDPISGHTALYWYRQSLGQGPEFLIYFQGTGAADDSGLPNDRFFAVRPEGSVSTLKIQRTERGDSAVYLCASSLTEGMNTEAFFGQGTRLTVV.

This chain joins TRBV28 and TRBJ2-7; perhaps TRBD1 as D (6 bases). The germline CDR1 and CDR2 sequences are MDHEN and SYDVKM. Between the trimmed V and J ends, which lost 5 bases and 0 bases, there was a span of 14 bases. CDR3 length: 15 residues. The CDR3 is CASSTFGTNSYEQYF. CDR3 DNA sequence: TGTGCCAGCAGTACCTTCGGGACAAACTCCTACGAGCAGTACTTC.

The chain employs TRBV7-8 and TRBJ2-3, with 8 bases lining up with TRBD2. The V segment lost 5 bases and the J segment 2 bases; nucleotides outside the gene matches: 9. The CDR3 extends over 16 amino acids. CDR1 is SGHVS and CDR2 is FQNEAQ in the germline V gene. Written as DNA, the CDR3 is TGTGCCAGCAGCCCGAATAGCGGGGTACTCACAGATACGCAGTATTTT. This sequence encodes CASSPNSGVLTDTQYF.

The chain recombines TRBV6-6 with TRBJ2-7, with 8 nucleotides matching TRBD1. The V and J ends lost 0 bases and 2 bases, in that order; junction bases with no gene match: 3. Germline V gives CDR1 MNHNY, CDR2 SVGAGI (reference sequence). This CDR3 has 15 residues. CDR3 nucleotides: TGTGCCAGCAGTTACTCGGACAGGGCGACCTACGAGCAGTACTTC. Amino acids: CASSYSDRATYEQYF.

The rearrangement joins TRBV7-8 to TRBJ2-5; 9 bases match TRBD1. Germline V gene lookup returns CDR1 SGHVS and CDR2 FQNEAQ. The CDR3 has 17 residues. V shed 5 bases and J 0 bases; nucleotides not matched to a gene: 10. CDR3 amino acids: CASSLGQGFMYQETQYF. The CDR3 DNA sequence: TGTGCCAGCAGCCTAGGACAGGGGTTTATGTACCAAGAGACCCAGTACTTC.

The V gene is TRBV27, the J gene TRBJ1-1; weak D call: TRBD1 (5 bases). The CDR3 is 14 residues long. The V gene lost 4 bases and the J gene lost 1 base, with 10 bases spanning the gap. CDR1 and CDR2 (germline): MNHEY, SMNVEV (reference sequence). The CDR3 reads CASSSGTSNTEAFF. The CDR3 nucleotides read TGTGCCAGCAGTTCAGGGACTTCGAACACTGAAGCTTTCTTT.

The V and J genes are TRBV7-6 and TRBJ2-2; the match to TRBD1 covers 8 bases. There are 16 residues in the CDR3. Germline trimming cut 3 bases from V and 1 base from J; bases unmatched to any gene: 4. Germline-derived CDR1 and CDR2 are SGHVS and FNYEAQ. CDR3 amino acids: CASSFPGTGNTGELFF. The CDR3 nucleotides read TGTGCCAGCAGCTTTCCCGGGACAGGGAACACCGGGGAGCTGTTTTTT. The entire variable domain, with the rest obtained from reference TRBV7-6 and TRBJ2-2, is as follows: GAGVSQSPRYKVTKRGQDVALRCDPISGHVSLYWYRQALGQGPEFLTYFNYEAQQDKSGLPNDRFSAERPEGSISTLTIQRTEQRDSAMYRCASSFPGTGNTGELFFGEGSRLTVL.

The V and J genes are TRBV28 and TRBJ2-7; maybe TRBD1 (5 bases). The germline V gene has CDR1 MDHEN and CDR2 SYDVKM. The V end lost 5 bases, the J end lost 5 bases, and 13 bases lay between the germline ends. The CDR3 loop spans 13 amino acids. CDR3 loop: CASSPKGLDEQYF. The CDR3 region has the DNA TGTGCCAGCAGTCCGAAGGGGTTGGACGAGCAGTACTTC.

The V gene is TRBV24-1, the J gene TRBJ2-2, with 9 bases matching TRBD2. J lost 2 bases, V lost 1 base, and 4 bases had no gene match. Germline-derived CDR1 and CDR2 are KGHDR and SFDVKD. CDR3 size: 17 residues. This chain's CDR3 is CATSDFGLAGNTGELFF. CDR3 nucleotide sequence: TGTGCCACCAGTGATTTTGGGCTAGCGGGAAACACCGGGGAGCTGTTTTTT.

This clonotype was recorded a few times. The chain carries TRBV7-2 and TRBJ1-1; D is unclear. Looked up from germline, CDR1 is SGHTA and CDR2 is FQGNSA. The CDR3 runs to 14 residues. Trimming pared 5 bases from V and 5 bases from J, leaving 15 bases between. CDR3 DNA: TGTGCCAGCAGCCCCGTGAACGGGAGGACTGAAGCTTTCTTT. Encoded protein: CASSPVNGRTEAFF.

The V call is TRBV12-3 or TRBV12-4, the J call TRBJ1-5; D not certain. This CDR3 comprises 12 residues. V was pared by 5 bases and J by 10 bases, with 12 bases between. CDR3 sequence: CASSLGFSPQHF. CDR3 bases: TGTGCCAGCAGTCTGGGCTTTAGTCCCCAGCATTTT.

V usage is TRBV10-3 and J usage is TRBJ1-5, with unresolved D. Germline V lookup: CDR1 ENHRY, CDR2 SYGVKD. V lost 2 bases to trimming and J lost 7 bases, with 9 bases between them. This CDR3 has 13 amino acids. CDR3 residues: CAISEGEGQPQHF. The DNA for the CDR3 is TGTGCCATCAGTGAGGGGGAGGGACAGCCCCAGCATTTT.

This clonotype has more than one count but fewer than ten. This rearrangement joins TRBV5-6 to TRBJ1-1; TRBD1 might be the D (5 bases). This CDR3 is built from 20 residues. Germline loops: CDR1 SGHDT, CDR2 YYEEEE. Trimming removed 3 bases at V and 0 bases at J, with 27 bases between. The CDR3 loop reads CASSWGPGLTNFNMNTEAFF. The DNA for the CDR3 is TGTGCCAGCAGCTGGGGCCCGGGACTCACAAACTTTAACATGAACACTGAAGCTTTCTTT.

V usage is TRBV28 and J usage is TRBJ2-5; no firm D call. CDR3 length: 14 residues. From germline, CDR1 is MDHEN and CDR2 SYDVKM. Deletions cut 8 bases from V and 1 base from J, with 14 bases between. The CDR3 sequence: CASRDLGSQETQYF. CDR3 coding DNA: TGTGCCAGCCGAGATTTGGGGTCCCAAGAGACCCAGTACTTC.

The chain carries TRBV4-1 and TRBJ1-2; 7 nucleotides match TRBD1. Germline CDR1 reads MGHRA; CDR2 reads YSYEKL. The J segment lost 8 bases and the V segment lost 0 bases, leaving 12 bases of the junction unmatched. This CDR3 has 16 amino acids. CDR3 amino acids: CASSQESIQGRTGYTF. For the CDR3, the DNA is TGCGCCAGCAGCCAAGAATCGATACAGGGGAGGACAGGCTACACCTTC.

J is TRBJ2-2 and V is TRBV12-3 or TRBV12-4, with 9 bases fitting TRBD1. There are 15 residues in the CDR3. The V segment lost 8 bases and the J segment 7 bases; nucleotides outside the gene matches: 11. The CDR3 nucleotides are TGTGCCAGCTCCTCCGGGACAGGGTATTTCGGGGAGCTGTTTTTT. It codes for CASSSGTGYFGELFF.

This sequence joins TRBV7-2 and TRBJ2-7; a weak D match, TRBD1 (5 bases). V lost 7 bases, J lost 2 bases, and 15 bases lay in between. This CDR3 spans 14 amino acids. Germline-derived CDR1 and CDR2 are SGHTA and FQGNSA. The DNA of the CDR3 is TGTGCCAGCAACCAAGACAGTCTAACCTACGAGCAGTACTTC. This codes for CASNQDSLTYEQYF.

This clonotype showed up just a few times. The CDR3 sequence is CASSFLIGELFF. The CDR3 DNA follows: TGTGCCAGCAGCTTCCTCATCGGGGAGCTGTTTTTT. This chain links TRBV28 with TRBJ2-2, with no clear D. Trimming shortened V by 6 bases and J by 7 bases, and 9 bases separated the two germline ends. CDR1 and CDR2 (germline): MDHEN, SYDVKM. CDR3 length: 12 residues.

This clonotype was counted a few times. The rearrangement joins TRBV6-2 or TRBV6-3 to TRBJ1-1, with D maybe TRBD1 (6 bases). Germline V gene sequence: CDR1 MNHEY, CDR2 SVGEGT. The ends were cut back, 6 bases at V and 3 bases at J, with 17 bases in the middle. The CDR3 runs 15 residues. DNA of the CDR3: TGTGCCAGCAGCATGAACAGGGTTTGGGACACTGAAGCTTTCTTT. It encodes CASSMNRVWDTEAFF.

This clonotype has more than one count but fewer than ten. The gene calls are TRBV7-8 and TRBJ2-1; D possibly corresponds to TRBD1 (6 bases). This CDR3 spans 15 amino acids. Germline values: CDR1 SGHVS, CDR2 FQNEAQ. Trimming stripped 2 bases from V and 2 bases from J, with 10 bases between. CDR3 sequence reads: CASSLPGHTYNEQFF. In DNA, the CDR3 is TGTGCCAGCAGCTTACCGGGACACACCTACAATGAGCAGTTCTTC.

This clonotype was seen many times. At one end, the junction sequence differs from germline, possibly due to a read error. The rearrangement links TRBV7-9 to TRBJ2-4; D uncertain. Per the germline V gene, CDR1 is SEHNR and CDR2 is FQNEAQ (reference sequence). The CDR3 length is 11 residues. The CDR3 region has the DNA TGTGCCAGCAGCTCGGTCACTCAGATGGACTTC. This codes for CASSSVTQMDF.

This clonotype was detected many times. The chain combines TRBV7-8 with TRBJ2-2, with D possibly being TRBD1 (5 bases). V lost 5 bases and J 2 bases, leaving 9 bases between the germline ends. This CDR3 is built from 14 residues. Germline V gene sequence: CDR1 SGHVS, CDR2 FQNEAQ. This CDR3 is CASSPTANTGELFF. Written as DNA, the CDR3 is TGTGCCAGCAGCCCGACAGCAAACACCGGGGAGCTGTTTTTT.

The rearrangement uses TRBV19 and TRBJ2-4; D unclear. Germline assignment: CDR1 LNHDA and CDR2 SQIVND (reference sequence). V dropped 7 bases and J dropped 3 bases, with 13 bases sitting between them. The CDR3 runs to 14 residues. The DNA for the CDR3 is TGTGCCAGTACTCTACCCTCGGGCAAAAACATTCAGTACTTC. Translating it yields CASTLPSGKNIQYF.

This chain connects TRBV11-2 to TRBJ2-1; perhaps TRBD2 as D (6 bases). The germline V gene encodes CDR1 SGHAT and CDR2 FQNNGV. V was cut by 1 base and J by 1 base, with 11 bases left in between. The CDR3 is made up of 16 amino acids. In nucleotides, the CDR3 is TGTGCCAGCAGCTTAGTGATCGCGGGGTCCTACAATGAGCAGTTCTTC. It is translated as CASSLVIAGSYNEQFF.

This clonotype was counted a few times. The rearrangement joins TRBV6-1 to TRBJ2-1, with D uncertain. V was trimmed by 0 bases and J by 3 bases, leaving 3 bases between them. The length of the CDR3 is 13 residues. Germline V gives CDR1 MNHNS, CDR2 SASEGT. As DNA, the CDR3 is TGTGCCAGCAGTGAAGCTTACTACAATGAGCAGTTCTTC. Encoded protein: CASSEAYYNEQFF.